This TCR beta chain emerged from a study of shared clonotypes between healthy human individuals (dated by TCRdb to the early 2020s). Study-level background: The cohort included three men and a couple of women between 18 and 49 years of age. For each donor, CD4 naive and CD4 memory were each run on three plates, CD8 naive on two plates, and CD8 memory on one plate. To estimate repertoire size and how much clonotypes are shared between individuals, the study performed deep sequencing of blood TCR repertoires from five healthy adults. To increase sequencing depth and limit assay-specific biases, TCR repertoire library preparation and sequencing were carried out by different laboratories using diverse techniques. Leukapheresis yielded between about 0.85 and 10 billion PBMCs per donor. What the work shows at the level of the full study, not this receptor alone: Clonotypes shared by all four sorted-subset donors showed higher generation probabilities than non-shared clonotypes. Sampling was limited to blood, and TCR repertoires in tissue likely differ from TCR repertoires in blood. Estimated clonotype richness was generally larger for naive than for memory subsets. Because the study included a small number of donors, the genetic and exposure-history diversity represented was limited. Rarefaction of sorted-subset datasets indicated incomplete sequencing despite the large sequencing depth. Across a few donors, approximately 5% of naive CD4, roughly 3.5% of naive CD8, approximately 2.5% of memory CD4, and about 0.44% of memory CD8 clonotypes were shared. Pairwise subsampling led to the expectation that sequencing depth would affect the degree of clonotype sharing among donors.

TCR CDR3 regions were amplified from genomic DNA by multiplex PCR using the deep immunoSEQ assay. For each cell subset, the extracted genomic DNA was distributed evenly across all wells of several immunoSEQ 96-well plates, and each plate served as one replicate. For sorted subsets, about 200 ng genomic DNA, equal to about 30,000 T cell genomes, was loaded into each replicate PCR. Purified libraries were quantified with a Qubit 3.0 fluorometer, sized on a Bioanalyzer 2100, and re-quantified with the KAPA Library Quantification kit. Each immunoSEQ 96-well plate was sequenced on its own single-read 150-cycle Illumina NextSeq 550 flow cell. Processing in the source paper ran as follows. Because the immunoSEQ output included only junctional sequences and no quality scores, the filtering could not be the same as the filtering used for full-length reads. To assign V/J genes and CDR3, sequences were annotated against IMGT germline references using PyIR, a Python wrapper for IgBLAST v1.9. Any read was removed if the V/J assignment was weak (E-value above 1e-6), the CDR3 was missing, or the read contained stop codons, out-of-frame junctions, or ambiguous translated residues. V3J clonotypes were defined as sequences sharing the same inferred V gene, J gene, and CDR3 amino acid sequence. The percentage overlap between two repertoires was calculated by dividing the number of shared unique clonotypes by the size of the smaller repertoire. Three approaches were used to assess repertoire richness: RTK rarefaction, the Chao1 estimator, and Recon v2.1 estimates of unobserved clonotypes. OLGA was used to compute generation probabilities for all TCRbeta clonotypes that the gDNA method yielded from several donors. Held by TCRdb, this immuneACCESS table contains in-frame sequences only and omits some clones. Under half of the omission traces to an unresolved V gene where checked; the cause of the rest is unknown. V and J calls and clone size are given by that table; D and trimming were obtained from the DNA. This sample holds under 2,000,000 clones; about 95% were observed only once. The top ten clonotypes cover less than 1.5% of the sample.

In the case of this clone: The target of this receptor is not known. No much larger clonotype is one base removed from it; base qualities were not supplied.

For the CD8 naive samples, CD45RO-negative cells were positively selected for CCR7, yielding a CD45RA+CCR7+ population from which TemRA cells were excluded. The donors were healthy, HIV-negative adults who had no recently reported acute infections or vaccinations. All donors were Caucasian adults living in Nashville, Tennessee, USA. After blood collection by leukapheresis, PBMCs were isolated using Ficoll-Histopaque density gradient centrifugation and then cryopreserved in the vapor phase of liquid nitrogen. Analytical flow cytometry was used to check the purity and quantity of each magnetically sorted T cell population. Genomic DNA was isolated from every sorted fraction and measured by UV absorbance on a Nanodrop 2000c. Sequenced input: naive CD8+ T cells sorted from blood. Per the publication, the cell subset or site label means: CD45RA+CCR7+. The sequence came from a man between 18 and 35 years old in good health.

The CDR3 in this case is CAIKGVITGELFF. At the DNA level, the sequence is TGTGCCATCAAGGGGGTCATCACCGGGGAGCTGTTTTTT. The chain employs TRBV10-3 and TRBJ2-2, with TRBD1 perhaps the D gene, on 6 matching bases. Reading the germline V gene gives CDR1 ENHRY and CDR2 SYGVKD. The V and J ends are trimmed by 7 bases and 4 bases, leaving 10 bases between them. From cysteine to phenylalanine, the CDR3 is 13 amino acids long. The entry retains the CDR3 DNA only, 39 bases that are in frame from base 1.